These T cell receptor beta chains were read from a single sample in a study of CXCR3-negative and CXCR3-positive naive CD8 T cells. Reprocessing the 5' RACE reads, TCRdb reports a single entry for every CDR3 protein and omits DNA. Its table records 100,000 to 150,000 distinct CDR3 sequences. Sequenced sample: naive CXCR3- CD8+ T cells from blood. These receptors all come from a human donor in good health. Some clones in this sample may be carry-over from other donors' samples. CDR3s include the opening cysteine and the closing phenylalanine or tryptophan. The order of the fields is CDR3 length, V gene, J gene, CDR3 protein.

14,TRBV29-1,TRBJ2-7,CSALRTSGTWEQYF
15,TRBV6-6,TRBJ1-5,CASSYSIIGNQPQHF
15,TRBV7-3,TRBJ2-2,CASSLTGGWTGELFF
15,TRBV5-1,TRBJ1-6,CASSLGTDYNSPLHF
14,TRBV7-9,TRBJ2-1,CASSGAFLYNEQFF
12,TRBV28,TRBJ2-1,CASSPLTNEQFF
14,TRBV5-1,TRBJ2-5,CASSSGVNGETQYF
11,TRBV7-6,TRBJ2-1,CASSLSVEQFF
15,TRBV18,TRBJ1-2,CASSPSGTEFYGYTF
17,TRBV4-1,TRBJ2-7,CASSHDVSIAGSYEQYF
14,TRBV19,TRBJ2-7,CASSARVMAYEQYF
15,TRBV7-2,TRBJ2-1,CASSLPEGSDDEQFF
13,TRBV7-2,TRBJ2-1,CASRTSGNNEQFF
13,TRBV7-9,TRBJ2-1,CASSNRLADEQFF
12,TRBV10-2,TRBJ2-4,CASTGTVNIQYF
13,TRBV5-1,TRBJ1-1,CASSRTGSTEAFF
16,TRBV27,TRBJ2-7,CASSPSTGDGPYEQYF
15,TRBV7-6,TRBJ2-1,CASSLEAVSYNEQFF
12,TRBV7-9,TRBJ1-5,CASSSPLEAQHF
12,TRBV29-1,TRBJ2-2,CSVVHGTGELFF
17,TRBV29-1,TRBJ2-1,CSVEGEGVFSSYNEQFF
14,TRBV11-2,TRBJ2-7,CASSLDLGGHEQYF
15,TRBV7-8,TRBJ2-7,CASSTGLAVLYEQYF
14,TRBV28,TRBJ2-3,CASSFSYGTDTQYF
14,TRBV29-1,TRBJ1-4,CSVNLRGRGEKLFF
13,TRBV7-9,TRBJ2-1,CASSLMSPGEQFF
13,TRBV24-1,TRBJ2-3,CATSDLGTDTQYF
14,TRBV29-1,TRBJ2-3,CSVEGSVVADTQYF
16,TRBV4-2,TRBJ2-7,CASSQGGVGVTDEQYF
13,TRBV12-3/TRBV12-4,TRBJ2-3,CASRLAGTDTQYF
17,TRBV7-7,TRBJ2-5,CASSPFTGGSYQETQYF
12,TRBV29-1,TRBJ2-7,CSVGVKAYEQYF
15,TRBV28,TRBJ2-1,CASSPGTGPYNEQFF
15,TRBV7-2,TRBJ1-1,CASRTQGNSGTEAFF
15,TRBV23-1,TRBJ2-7,CASGHRTAPSYEQYF